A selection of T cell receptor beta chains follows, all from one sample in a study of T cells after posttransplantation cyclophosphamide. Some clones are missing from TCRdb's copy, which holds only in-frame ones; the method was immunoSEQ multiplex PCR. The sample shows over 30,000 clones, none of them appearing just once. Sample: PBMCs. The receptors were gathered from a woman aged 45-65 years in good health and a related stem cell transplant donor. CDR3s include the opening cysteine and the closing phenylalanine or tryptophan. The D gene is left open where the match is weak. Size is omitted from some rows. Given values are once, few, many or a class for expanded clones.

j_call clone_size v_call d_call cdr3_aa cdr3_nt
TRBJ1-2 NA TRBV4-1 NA CASSPSWGSSNYGYTF TGCGCCAGCAGCCCGTCCTGGGGCAGCTCTAACTATGGCTACACCTTC
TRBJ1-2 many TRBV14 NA CASSQDLGGDYGYTF TGTGCCAGCAGCCAAGATCTGGGAGGCGACTATGGCTACACCTTC
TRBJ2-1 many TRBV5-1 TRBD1 CASSLRPSQRTGQGEFF TGCGCCAGCAGCTTGCGTCCATCGCAGAGAACGGGACAGGGGGAGTTCTTC
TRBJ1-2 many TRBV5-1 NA CASSFSGAPYGYTF TGCGCCAGCAGCTTTTCAGGGGCCCCCTATGGCTACACCTTC
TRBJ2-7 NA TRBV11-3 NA CASSFSGTLAYEQYF TGTGCCAGCAGCTTCTCCGGGACTCTGGCCTACGAGCAGTACTTC
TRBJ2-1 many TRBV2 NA CASRSGGAGMRQFF TGTGCCAGCAGGTCGGGCGGGGCGGGTATGAGGCAGTTCTTC
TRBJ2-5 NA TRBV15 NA CATRALTGFQETQYF TGTGCCACCAGGGCCCTAACAGGTTTCCAAGAGACCCAGTACTTC
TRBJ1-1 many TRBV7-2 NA CASSFGAGKGTEAFF TGTGCCAGCAGCTTTGGTGCAGGGAAGGGCACTGAAGCTTTCTTT
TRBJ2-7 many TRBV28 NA CASSNSYEQYF TGTGCCAGCTCCAATTCCTACGAGCAGTACTTC
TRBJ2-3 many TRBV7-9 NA CASSLGGLTDTQYF TGTGCCAGCAGCTTAGGAGGGCTCACAGATACGCAGTATTTT
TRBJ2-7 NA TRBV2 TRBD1 CASSYDRGLYEQYF TGTGCCAGCAGTTACGACAGGGGACTCTACGAGCAGTACTTC
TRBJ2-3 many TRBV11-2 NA CASSFSASGGGQDTQYF TGTGCCAGCAGCTTCTCAGCATCTGGGGGCGGCCAAGATACGCAGTATTTT
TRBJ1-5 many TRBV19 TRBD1 CASSAADRGYNQPQHF TGTGCCAGTAGTGCCGCCGACAGGGGGTACAATCAGCCCCAGCATTTT
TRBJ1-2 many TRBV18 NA CASSPQGEGASGYTF TGTGCCAGCTCACCACAGGGCGAGGGTGCTAGCGGCTACACCTTC
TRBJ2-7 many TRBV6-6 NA CASSYGAYYEQYF TGTGCCAGCAGTTACGGGGCCTACTACGAGCAGTACTTC
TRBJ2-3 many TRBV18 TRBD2 CASEGSGGSTDTQYF TGTGCCAGCGAAGGTAGCGGGGGGAGCACAGATACGCAGTATTTT
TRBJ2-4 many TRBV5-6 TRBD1 CASSSGGENIQYF TGTGCCAGCAGCTCAGGGGGCGAAAACATTCAGTACTTC
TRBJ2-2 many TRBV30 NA CAWSVLPGELFF TGTGCCTGGAGTGTACTCCCGGGGGAGCTGTTTTTT
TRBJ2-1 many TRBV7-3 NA CASSLSGGPIHNEQFF TGTGCCAGCAGCCTCTCCGGGGGGCCTATCCACAATGAGCAGTTCTTC
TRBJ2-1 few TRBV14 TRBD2 CASSRDYTYNEQFF TGTGCCAGCAGCCGGGACTACACTTACAATGAGCAGTTCTTC
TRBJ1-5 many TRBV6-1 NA CASSTTRVEAQHF TGTGCCAGCAGTACTACAAGGGTGGAGGCCCAGCATTTT
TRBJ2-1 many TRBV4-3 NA CASSQDLTRPTYNEQFF TGCGCCAGCAGCCAAGATTTGACGCGGCCTACCTACAATGAGCAGTTCTTC
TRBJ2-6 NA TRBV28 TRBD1 CASSLWGQGASGANVLTF TGTGCCAGCAGTTTATGGGGACAGGGGGCGTCTGGGGCCAACGTCCTGACTTTC
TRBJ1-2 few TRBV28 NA CASSFGYDGYTF TGTGCCAGCAGTTTCGGGTACGATGGCTACACCTTC
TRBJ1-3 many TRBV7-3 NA CASSLQGPTDSGNTIYF TGTGCCAGCAGCTTACAGGGGCCGACCGACTCTGGAAACACCATATATTTT
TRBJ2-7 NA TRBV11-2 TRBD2 CASSLGVVAGGYYEQYF TGTGCCAGCAGCTTAGGGGTAGTCGCGGGGGGATATTACGAGCAGTACTTC
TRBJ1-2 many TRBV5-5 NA CASSLFSVAGWSNYGYTF TGTGCCAGCAGCTTGTTTAGCGTCGCAGGCTGGTCTAACTATGGCTACACCTTC
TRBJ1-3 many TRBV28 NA CASSSLGTSSGNTIYF TGTGCCAGCAGTTCCCTGGGGACAAGCTCTGGAAACACCATATATTTT
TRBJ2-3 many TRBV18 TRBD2 CASSPPQRGVEDTQYF TGTGCCAGCTCACCACCCCAGCGGGGGGTCGAAGATACGCAGTATTTT
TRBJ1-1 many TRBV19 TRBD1 CASSIGRSAGGTDTEAFF TGTGCCAGTAGTATAGGGAGGTCGGCAGGGGGCACGGACACTGAAGCTTTCTTT
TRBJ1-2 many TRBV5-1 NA CASSLQGLAGGYTF TGCGCCAGCAGCTTGCAGGGGCTTGCCGGTGGCTACACCTTC
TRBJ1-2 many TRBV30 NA CAWSVGQGLYGYTF TGTGCCTGGAGTGTAGGGCAGGGCCTCTATGGCTACACCTTC
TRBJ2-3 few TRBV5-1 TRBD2 CASRPGPLADGDTQYF TGCGCCAGCAGACCAGGCCCCCTAGCGGATGGAGATACGCAGTATTTT
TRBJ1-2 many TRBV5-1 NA CASSLTPGLRNYGYTF TGCGCCAGCAGCTTGACCCCGGGACTGCGAAACTATGGCTACACCTTC
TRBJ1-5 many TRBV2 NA CASSPRDKNQPQHF TGTGCCAGCAGCCCCCGGGACAAGAATCAGCCCCAGCATTTT
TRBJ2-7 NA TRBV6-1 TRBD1 CASSVMDRVGSYEQYF TGTGCCAGCAGTGTTATGGACAGGGTAGGGTCCTACGAGCAGTACTTC
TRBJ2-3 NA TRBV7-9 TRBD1 CASRGTGSSDTQYF TGTGCCAGCAGGGGGACAGGGTCTTCGGATACGCAGTATTTT
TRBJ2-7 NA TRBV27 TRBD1 CAGSLSTGVYEQYF TGTGCCGGCAGTTTAAGTACAGGGGTCTACGAGCAGTACTTC
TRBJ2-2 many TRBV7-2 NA CASSWRTGELFF TGTGCCAGCAGCTGGCGGACCGGGGAGCTGTTTTTT
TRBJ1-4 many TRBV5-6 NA CASSFQGAKESYGKLFF TGTGCCAGCAGCTTTCAGGGTGCCAAGGAGTCTTATGGAAAACTGTTTTTT
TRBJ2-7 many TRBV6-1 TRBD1 CASRYGTGAYEQYF TGTGCCAGTAGATATGGTACAGGGGCCTACGAGCAGTACTTC
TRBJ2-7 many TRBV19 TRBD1 CASSFRDRKSYEQYF TGTGCCAGTAGTTTCAGGGACAGGAAGTCCTACGAGCAGTACTTC
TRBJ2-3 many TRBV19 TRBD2 CASSILAGGNTDTQYF TGTGCCAGTAGTATCCTAGCGGGGGGCAACACAGATACGCAGTATTTT
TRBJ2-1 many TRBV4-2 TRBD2 CASSQEWSGGPDEQFF TGTGCCAGCAGCCAAGAATGGTCGGGGGGGCCGGATGAGCAGTTCTTC
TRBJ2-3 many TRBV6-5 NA CASRPGGAKSHTQYF TGTGCCAGCAGGCCGGGCGGGGCCAAAAGTCATACGCAGTATTTT
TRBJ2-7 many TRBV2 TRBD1 CASSERGQGPYEQYF TGTGCCAGCAGTGAAAGGGGACAGGGACCCTACGAGCAGTACTTC
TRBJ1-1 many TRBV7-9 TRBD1 CASSGQGSTEAFF TGTGCCAGCAGCGGACAGGGGAGCACTGAAGCTTTCTTT
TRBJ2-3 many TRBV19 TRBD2 CASSFRTSGVLEDTQYF TGTGCCAGTAGTTTTAGGACTAGCGGGGTGCTGGAAGATACGCAGTATTTT
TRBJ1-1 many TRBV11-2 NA CASSPGNTEAFF TGTGCCAGCAGTCCCGGGAACACTGAAGCTTTCTTT
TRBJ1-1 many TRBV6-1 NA CASSETLTGTEAFF TGTGCCAGCAGTGAAACCCTAACGGGAACTGAAGCTTTCTTT
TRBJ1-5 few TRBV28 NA CASTRQGSNQPQHF TGTGCCAGTACTCGCCAGGGGAGCAATCAGCCCCAGCATTTT
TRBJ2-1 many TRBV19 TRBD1 CASSIDGTVSYNEQFF TGTGCCAGTAGTATCGATGGGACAGTCTCCTACAATGAGCAGTTCTTC
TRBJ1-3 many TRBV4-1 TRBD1 CASSQALTGSGNTIYF TGCGCCAGCAGCCAAGCCCTGACAGGGTCTGGAAACACCATATATTTT
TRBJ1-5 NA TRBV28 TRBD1 CASSSDRGYNQPQHF TGTGCCAGCAGTTCAGACAGGGGATACAATCAGCCCCAGCATTTT
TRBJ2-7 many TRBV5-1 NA CASSLQGGDRYEQYF TGCGCCAGCAGCTTGCAGGGCGGGGACCGCTACGAGCAGTACTTC
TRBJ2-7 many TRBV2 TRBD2 CASNRLAGGSYEQYF TGTGCCAGCAACCGGCTAGCGGGGGGCTCCTACGAGCAGTACTTC
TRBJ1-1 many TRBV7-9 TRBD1 CASSSYRGRVNTEAFF TGTGCCAGCAGCTCATACAGGGGGCGCGTGAACACTGAAGCTTTCTTT
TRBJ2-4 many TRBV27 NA CASRGGPRNIQYF TGTGCCAGTAGGGGGGGGCCAAGAAACATTCAGTACTTC